This T cell receptor (beta chain) was captured in a study of blood T cell repertoires in COVID-19. Methods used by the authors: By means of reference gene primer amplification, nucleated cell counts were estimated. Generated by immunoSEQ multiplex PCR, the TCRdb table keeps only in-frame clones and is missing some. The V and J calls and the clone size are those of that table, but D and trimming were determined from the DNA. Here the sample spans under 450,000 clones, about four fifths being singletons. The J segment lost 10 bases and the V segment lost 5 bases, leaving 9 bases of the junction unmatched. The CDR3 runs to 15 residues. Germline V gene sequence: CDR1 SGHVS, CDR2 FNYEAQ.

The TCR sequence derives from a human donor with acute or convalescent COVID-19. The donor label of this sample is uncertain. The genes are TRBV7-6 and TRBJ1-6; 9 positions agree with TRBD1. The sample was peripheral blood. The CDR3 sequence is CASSVRDRVGSPLHF. CDR3 nucleotide sequence: TGTGCCAGCAGCGTCCGGGACAGGGTCGGATCACCCCTCCACTTT.